The next 22 T cell receptor beta chains were all read from a single sample in a study of blood T cell repertoires in COVID-19. TCRdb keeps only in-frame clones here, not all; method: immunoSEQ multiplex PCR. Of 100,000 to 150,000 clones in the sample, 90% are singletons; the top ten hold 3.5% to 4%. The specimen was peripheral blood. The receptors derive from an older woman with COVID-19, enrolled during active disease.

This clone showed up just once. The V and J genes are TRBV15 and TRBJ2-5; D possibly corresponds to TRBD2 (5 bases). This CDR3 is 12 amino acids long. Per the germline V gene, CDR1 is LNHNV and CDR2 is YYDKDF (reference sequence). Trimming left V 1 base short and J 6 bases short, with 6 bases between. CDR3 DNA sequence: TGTGCCACCAGCAGAGCGGGAAAGACCCAGTACTTC. It is translated as CATSRAGKTQYF.

The chain combines TRBV6-6 with TRBJ2-7, with 8 bases matching TRBD2. The germline V gene encodes CDR1 MNHNY and CDR2 SVGAGI (reference sequence). The junction had 8 bases not matched to a gene; V was cut back by 1 base and J by 6 bases. The CDR3 is 15 residues long. The chain's CDR3 is CASSYFPGAGGEQYF. CDR3 sequence (DNA): TGTGCCAGCAGTTACTTTCCAGGGGCGGGGGGCGAGCAGTACTTC.

V gene TRBV27 combines with J gene TRBJ2-7; D not resolved. CDR1 is MNHEY, CDR2 SMNVEV, per germline (reference sequence). The CDR3 is made up of 15 amino acids. Trimming stripped 0 bases from V and 1 base from J, with 10 bases between. For the CDR3, the DNA is TGTGCCAGCAGTTTATCGTTTAGAGGTTCCTACGAGCAGTACTTC. It specifies CASSLSFRGSYEQYF.

This clone was seen once. The V gene is TRBV7-9, the J gene TRBJ2-6; TRBD2 agrees at 7 bases. Unmatched junction bases numbered 11, after V lost 3 bases and J lost 0 bases. In germline, CDR1 is SEHNR, CDR2 FQNEAQ (reference sequence). CDR3 length: 19 amino acids. The CDR3 loop reads CASSFPGASGNSGANVLTF. CDR3 nucleotide sequence: TGTGCCAGCAGCTTCCCCGGAGCTAGCGGAAACTCTGGGGCCAACGTCCTGACTTTC.

This chain uses TRBV9 with TRBJ1-4; no definite D call. The germline V and J ends were trimmed by 0 bases and 0 bases, with 12 bases remaining between them. This CDR3 is built from 17 residues. Germline-derived CDR1 and CDR2 are SGDLS and YYNGEE. The CDR3 sequence: CASSVAGNPSTNEKLFF. DNA for the CDR3: TGTGCCAGCAGCGTAGCGGGGAACCCCTCAACTAATGAAAAACTGTTTTTT.

V is TRBV6-2 or TRBV6-3 and J is TRBJ1-5; D gene ambiguous. This CDR3 is 14 amino acids long. V lost 4 bases and J 8 bases, leaving 15 bases between the germline ends. Germline V CDR1 and CDR2: MNHEY, SVGEGT. CDR3 DNA sequence: TGTGCCAGCAGTTTCGGTCCCTACCAGGAGCCCCAGCATTTT. Translation gives CASSFGPYQEPQHF.

This clone occurred a few times. DNA of the CDR3: TGTGCCAGCAGCCCTATTTCTCGGTCCGAGCAGTTCTTC. Translation gives CASSPISRSEQFF. V usage is TRBV5-4 and J usage is TRBJ2-1; D is unresolved. V was cut by 4 bases and J by 10 bases, with 15 bases left in between. The CDR3 is made up of 13 amino acids. Per the germline V gene, CDR1 is SGHNT and CDR2 is YYREEE (reference sequence).

This chain connects TRBV18 to TRBJ1-2; the match to TRBD1 covers 8 bases. The CDR3 spans 16 residues. V was clipped by 2 bases and J by 0 bases; unmatched bases: 5. CDR1 and CDR2 (germline): KGHSH, LQKENI. This CDR3 is CASSPSGTGANYGYTF. In DNA, the CDR3 is TGTGCCAGCTCACCATCCGGGACAGGAGCTAACTATGGCTACACCTTC.

This clone was counted between two and nine times. The chain's CDR3 is CASSLGGNFGNTIYF. The CDR3 nucleotides are TGTGCCAGCAGCTTAGGTGGTAACTTTGGAAACACCATATATTTT. The V call is TRBV11-2, the J call TRBJ1-3, with D unresolved. The germline CDR1 and CDR2 sequences are SGHAT and FQNNGV. CDR3 length: 15 residues. Trimming shortened V by 1 base and J by 3 bases, and 10 bases separated the two germline ends.

The DNA for the CDR3 is TGTGCCAGCAGTGAACAGACAGGGATGAACACTGAAGCTTTCTTT. Amino acids: CASSEQTGMNTEAFF. The rearrangement uses TRBV2 and TRBJ1-1; 7 positions match TRBD1. V lost 2 bases to trimming and J lost 0 bases; unmatched junction nucleotides: 3. Per germline, CDR1 SNHLY and CDR2 FYNNEI. CDR3 length equals 15 residues. Full variable domain (outside the CDR3, taken from reference TRBV2 and TRBJ1-1): EPEVTQTPSHQVTQMGQEVILRCVPISNHLYFYWYRQILGQKVEFLVSFYNNEISEKSEIFDDQFSVERPDGSNFTLKIRSTKLEDSAMYFCASSEQTGMNTEAFFGQGTRLTVV.

The V and J genes are TRBV4-3 and TRBJ1-6, with D maybe TRBD1 (5 bases). From germline, CDR1 is LGHNA and CDR2 YSLEER. V was trimmed by 3 bases and J by 6 bases, leaving 9 bases between them. This CDR3 has 14 amino acids. Written as DNA, the CDR3 is TGCGCCAGCAGCCATGGGAGGGGTAATTCACCCCTCCACTTT. Amino acids: CASSHGRGNSPLHF.

This chain uses TRBV6-1 with TRBJ2-7, with D tentatively TRBD2 (6 bases). With 0 bases removed from V and 4 bases from J, the gap between germline ends came to 10 bases. The germline CDR1 and CDR2 sequences are MNHNS and SASEGT. The CDR3 totals 14 residues. CDR3 nucleotides: TGTGCCAGCAGTGAAGCGGGAGGACTTTACGAGCAGTACTTC. Encoded protein: CASSEAGGLYEQYF.

With respect to this clone: This specimen includes other DNA sequences encoding the same CDR3. CDR3 sequence: CASSLDSSNQPQHF. CDR3 in DNA: TGTGCCAGCAGCTTGGACAGCAGCAATCAGCCCCAGCATTTT. The chain has TRBV7-2 and TRBJ1-5, with a possible D match to TRBD1 (6 bases). The germline gives CDR1 SGHTA, CDR2 FQGNSA. This CDR3 has 14 residues. The V gene lost 3 bases and the J gene lost 1 base, with 7 bases spanning the gap.

The genes are TRBV6-2 or TRBV6-3 and TRBJ1-5; 11 bases map to TRBD1. CDR1 and CDR2 (germline): MNHEY, SVGEGT. This CDR3 has 16 amino acids. V lost 2 bases and J lost 7; bases outside the gene matches: 7. CDR3 in DNA: TGTGCCAGCAGTTACGCGGACAGGGGGCTCGGGCAGCCCCAGCATTTT. Protein product: CASSYADRGLGQPQHF.

This rearrangement joins TRBV7-9 to TRBJ1-4; D perhaps matches TRBD1 (5 bases). CDR1 is SEHNR, CDR2 FQNEAQ, per germline (reference sequence). V lost 3 bases and J 0 bases, leaving 11 bases between the germline ends. This CDR3 has 16 residues. The CDR3 loop is CASSLARAATNEKLFF. CDR3 sequence (DNA): TGTGCCAGCAGCTTGGCCAGGGCGGCAACTAATGAAAAACTGTTTTTT.

This clone was observed once. The CDR3 coding sequence is TGTGCCAGCAGCGCCGGTAGCGAAACCTACGAGCAGTACTTC. This gives the protein CASSAGSETYEQYF. The genes are TRBV9 and TRBJ2-7; D is possibly TRBD2 (5 bases). The CDR3 extends over 14 amino acids. Germline V lookup: CDR1 SGDLS, CDR2 YYNGEE. Trimming shortened V by 3 bases and J by 2 bases, and 12 bases separated the two germline ends.

This chain connects TRBV6-2 or TRBV6-3 to TRBJ2-7; 8 bases agree with TRBD1. The CDR3 has 17 amino acids. CDR1 and CDR2 from the germline V gene are MNHEY and SVGEGT. V was pared by 2 bases and J by 0 bases, with 9 bases of the junction left unmatched. The CDR3 coding sequence is TGTGCCAGCAGTTACAAACCGGGACAGGTTAACTCCTACGAGCAGTACTTC. It yields the protein CASSYKPGQVNSYEQYF.

The chain has TRBV11-1 and TRBJ2-7; possibly TRBD2 for D (5 bases). CDR1 and CDR2 (germline): SGHAT, FQDESV (reference sequence). This CDR3 has 12 residues. Deletions cut 2 bases from V and 4 bases from J, with 6 bases between. CDR3 nucleotides: TGTGCCAGCAGCTTATCGGGATACGAGCAGTACTTC. It codes for CASSLSGYEQYF.

This clone was seen just once. V usage is TRBV21-1 and J usage is TRBJ2-4; the table's D call, TRBD1, has no DNA check behind it. TRBV21-1 is a pseudogene locus. The CDR3 totals 17 residues. The CDR3 spells CASSKPSGQGANFIQYF. CDR3 sequence (DNA): TGTGCCAGCAGCAAACCCTCGGGACAGGGGGCTAATTTCATTCAGTACTTC.

The rearrangement links TRBV21-1 to TRBJ2-3; TRBD2, the D gene given by the table, was not confirmed from the DNA. TRBV21-1 is annotated as a pseudogene. The CDR3 is made up of 17 amino acids. CDR3 sequence: CASSPPQTSLVTDTQYF. The CDR3 DNA reads as TGTGCCAGCAGCCCGCCTCAGACTAGCTTAGTCACAGATACGCAGTATTTT.

J is TRBJ2-1 and V is TRBV3-1 (or the pseudogene TRBV3-2); TRBD1 is a possible D gene (5 bases). Germline CDR1 is LGHDT and CDR2 is YNNKEL (reference sequence). V lost 0 bases and J 2 bases, leaving 8 bases between the germline ends. This CDR3 contains 15 residues. For the CDR3, the DNA is TGTGCCAGCAGCCAAGACACAGGACCCTACAATGAGCAGTTCTTC. Residues: CASSQDTGPYNEQFF.

This clone has a handful of counts. This chain links TRBV10-1 with TRBJ2-2; possible D gene TRBD2, 6 bases. Looked up from germline, CDR1 is WNHNN and CDR2 is SYGVQD (reference sequence). Trimming shortened V by 1 base and J by 4 bases, and 13 bases separated the two germline ends. CDR3 size: 16 residues. The CDR3 DNA reads TGCGCCAGCAGTGAGTGGGTCGGGGGTGTCACCGGGGAGCTGTTTTTT. Protein: CASSEWVGGVTGELFF.